This T cell receptor (beta chain) appears in the sequencing data of a study of T cell repertoires in cytomegalovirus infection. On the study more broadly: Recently identified HLA-C-restricted CMV epitopes and well-studied HLA-B-restricted CMV epitopes were used by the study. Matching HLA type, along with CMV infection, was indicated by public TCR beta signatures.

Points from the study as a whole: The response measured ex vivo was dominated by TCR beta clonotypes (HLA-C-restricted and CMV-specific). Adding up the frequency of public TCR beta families identified people who carried CMV plus the relevant HLA.

TCRdb called the reads again in MiXCR, with one record for every CDR3 protein. The table lists around 770,000 distinct CDR3 sequences, roughly 28% of them singletons. In its sample, this clonotype was seen many times. Antigen: not known. V gave up 7 bases and J gave up 1 base, with 4 bases separating them. From germline, CDR1 is MNHNS and CDR2 SASEGT. This CDR3 has 11 amino acids. The specimen comprised cultured CD8+ T cells from PBMCs, sampled from culture after CMV antigen stimulation. This TCR was recovered from a human donor in good health (CMV status not recorded). Some clones in this sample may be carry-over from other donors' samples. The chain joins TRBV6-1 to TRBJ1-1; D is unresolved. CDR3 residues: CASKPNTEAFF. CDR3 DNA sequence: TGTGCCAGCAAACCGAACACTGAAGCTTTCTTT.